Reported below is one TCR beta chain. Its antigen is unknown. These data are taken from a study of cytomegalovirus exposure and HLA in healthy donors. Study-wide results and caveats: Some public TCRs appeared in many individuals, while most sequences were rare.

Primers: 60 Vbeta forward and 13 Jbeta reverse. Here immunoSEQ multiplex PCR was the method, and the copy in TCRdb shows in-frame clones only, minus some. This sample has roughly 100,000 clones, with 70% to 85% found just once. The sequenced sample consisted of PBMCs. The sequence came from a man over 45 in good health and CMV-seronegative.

The CDR3 protein is CASSSRASGKSYEQYF. The DNA of the CDR3 is TGCGCCAGCAGCTCCAGGGCTAGCGGGAAGAGCTACGAGCAGTACTTC. The J gene is TRBJ2-7, the V gene TRBV5-1; 9 nucleotides agree with TRBD2. This CDR3 has 16 amino acids. The germline V gene encodes CDR1 SGHRS and CDR2 YFSETQ. Germline trimming cut 3 bases from V and 3 bases from J; bases unmatched to any gene: 10.